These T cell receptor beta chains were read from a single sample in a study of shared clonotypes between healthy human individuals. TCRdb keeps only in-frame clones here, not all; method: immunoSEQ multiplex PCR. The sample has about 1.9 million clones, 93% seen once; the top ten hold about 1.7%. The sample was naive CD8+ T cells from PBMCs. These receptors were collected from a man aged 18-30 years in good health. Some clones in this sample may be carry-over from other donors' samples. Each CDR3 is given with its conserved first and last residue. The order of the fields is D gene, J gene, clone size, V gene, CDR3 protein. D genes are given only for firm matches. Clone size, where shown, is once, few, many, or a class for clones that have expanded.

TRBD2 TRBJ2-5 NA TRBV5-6 CASSSTGWEGETQYF
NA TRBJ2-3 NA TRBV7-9 CASSLVREWDTQYF
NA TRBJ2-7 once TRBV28 CASSWTASSYEQYF
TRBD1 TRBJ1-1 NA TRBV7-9 CASSPGTGGWDTEAFF
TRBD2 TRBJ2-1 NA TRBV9 CASTTSGSGYNEQFF
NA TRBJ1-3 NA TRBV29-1 CSVEDRSGNTIYF
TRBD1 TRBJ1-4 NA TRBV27 CASSLVSQGGEKLFF
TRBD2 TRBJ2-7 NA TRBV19 CASSIGTSRHEQYF
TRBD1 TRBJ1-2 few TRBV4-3 CASSEGQGGPNYGYTF
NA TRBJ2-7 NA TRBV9 CASSAQGSTYEQYF